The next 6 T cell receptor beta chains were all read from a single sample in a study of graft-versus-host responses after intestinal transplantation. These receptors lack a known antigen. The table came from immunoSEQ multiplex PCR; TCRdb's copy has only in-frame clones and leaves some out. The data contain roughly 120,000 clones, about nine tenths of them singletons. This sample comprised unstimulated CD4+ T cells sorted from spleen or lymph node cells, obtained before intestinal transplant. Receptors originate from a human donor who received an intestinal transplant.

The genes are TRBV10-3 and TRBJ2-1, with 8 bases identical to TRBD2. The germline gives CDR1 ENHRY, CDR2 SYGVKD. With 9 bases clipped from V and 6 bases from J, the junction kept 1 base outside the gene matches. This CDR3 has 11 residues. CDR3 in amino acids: CAIGTSNEQFF. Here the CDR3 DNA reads TGTGCCATTGGGACTAGCAATGAGCAGTTCTTC.

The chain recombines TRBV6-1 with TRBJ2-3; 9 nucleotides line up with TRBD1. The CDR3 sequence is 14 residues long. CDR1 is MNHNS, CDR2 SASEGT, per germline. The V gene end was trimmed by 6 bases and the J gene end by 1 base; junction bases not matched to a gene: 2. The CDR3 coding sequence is TGTGCCAGCAGGAGGACAGGGGGCACAGATACGCAGTATTTT. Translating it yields CASRRTGGTDTQYF.

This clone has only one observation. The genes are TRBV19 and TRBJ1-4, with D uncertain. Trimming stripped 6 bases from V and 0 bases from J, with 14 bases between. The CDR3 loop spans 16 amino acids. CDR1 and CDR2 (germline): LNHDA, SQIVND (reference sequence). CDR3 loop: CASRKGQLATNEKLFF. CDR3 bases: TGTGCCAGTAGGAAAGGTCAACTAGCAACTAATGAAAAACTGTTTTTT.

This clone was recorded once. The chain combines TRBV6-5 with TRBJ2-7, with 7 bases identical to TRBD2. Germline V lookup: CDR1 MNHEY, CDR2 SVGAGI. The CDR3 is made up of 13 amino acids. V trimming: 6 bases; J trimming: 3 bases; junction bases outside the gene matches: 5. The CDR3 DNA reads TGTGCCAGCAGGGCAGGGAGGGACTACGAGCAGTACTTC. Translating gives CASRAGRDYEQYF.

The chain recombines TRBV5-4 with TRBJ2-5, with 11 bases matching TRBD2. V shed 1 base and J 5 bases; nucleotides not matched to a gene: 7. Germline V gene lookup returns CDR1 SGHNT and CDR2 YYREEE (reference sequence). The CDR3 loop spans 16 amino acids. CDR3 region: CASSLRLAGGFETQYF. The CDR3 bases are TGTGCCAGCAGCTTGCGGCTAGCGGGGGGTTTCGAGACCCAGTACTTC.

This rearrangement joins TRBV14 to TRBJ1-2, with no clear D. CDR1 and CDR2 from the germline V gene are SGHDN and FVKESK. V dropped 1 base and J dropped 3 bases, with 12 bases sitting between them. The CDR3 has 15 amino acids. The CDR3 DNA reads TGTGCCAGCAGCCAAGGCATACCGGGTTACTATGGCTACACCTTC. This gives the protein CASSQGIPGYYGYTF.